The subject of this entry is one TCR beta chain. Its cognate antigen has yet to be identified. The gene nomenclature and germline references here are murine. The CDR3 extends 1 residue past the end of the read, so its final part is completed from the germline J gene. Before genomic DNA isolation with the DNeasy Blood & Tissue Kit, mouse tissues were minced with razor blades in buffered saline. These data are taken from a study of tissue T cells after allogeneic stem cell transplantation (dated by TCRdb to 2022 to 2024). At the level of the whole study: The study profiled TCR beta repertoires across many tissues from research autopsies of patients with and without GVHD, plus mouse models of GVHD. The human arm was a prospective observational study without blinding or randomization. What the study reported, not specific to this receptor: Only a few T cell clones appeared in more than one patient, yet motif-based clustering showed tissue-specific repertoire signatures that were shared between patients. Within patients, how anatomically similar the tissues were was a key factor in shaping TCR repertoire composition, regardless of disease or transplant status. In both patients and mice, T cells from blood and spleen picked up only a limited part of the TCR repertoire that was detected in tissues. The patient cohort was small and varied clinically, and sampling depth was recognized as a limitation. Which tissue TCRs were alloreactive or antigen-specific was not determined in the study, and some of the clones might have been host cells that persisted.

The receptor library was made with the immunoSEQ multiplex PCR assay. TCRbeta CDR3 sequencing was performed at survey depth by Adaptive Biotechnologies, and CDR3 sequences, V/J genes, productive frequency and template counts were reported. TCR beta CDR3 regions were amplified from genomic DNA rather than RNA. Under the source paper's analysis protocol: Jensen-Shannon divergence served to quantify pairwise repertoire overlap between tissues, with 0 meaning identical and 1 meaning complete divergence. Tissues were clustered by single-linkage agglomerative hierarchical clustering of pairwise JSD values and displayed as dendrograms. GLIPH2 was applied to all patient samples using simulation_depth 1000, kmer_min_depth 3, and cdr3_length_cutoff 8, and only groups with more than two unique CDR3s were retained. A standardized tissue-overlap score was generated by extrapolating Jaccard GLIPH-group overlap across patients to a standard repertoire size of 1000 clones. To look at how diversity was associated with clinical or experimental variables, linear mixed-effect models were used, with tissue treated as a fixed effect and individual treated as a random effect. TCRdb took this table from immuneACCESS and kept in-frame rearrangements with V and J called. Such tables lack part of the clones; where checked against another copy, unresolved V genes explain under half of the gap, and the rest is unexplained. V and J calls and clone size are those listed in that table; D and trimming were worked out from the DNA. This sample is represented by tens of thousands of clones; around 70% of them were singletons. The ten largest clonotypes hold around 0.66% of the sample.

V loses 2 bases of germline sequence and J loses 0 bases, and the interval between the two ends is 6 bases. The germline V gene (reference sequence) yields LGHNA for CDR1 and YNLKQL for CDR2. The CDR3 covers 14 residues, taking in both the cysteine and the phenylalanine. The CDR3 was read in part: 39 bases, with the frame set at base 1. The chain links TRBV5 with TRBJ2-5; confidence is insufficient to name the D gene. The material sequenced was spleen. The TCR was taken from a female BALB/c mouse in good health. This line of mice carries MHC haplotype H2-d. The covered CDR3 bases are TGTGCCAGCAGCCAATATATTAACCAAGACACCCAGTAC. Translated, this is CASSQYINQDTQY. The entire CDR3 sequence reads CASSQYINQDTQYF.